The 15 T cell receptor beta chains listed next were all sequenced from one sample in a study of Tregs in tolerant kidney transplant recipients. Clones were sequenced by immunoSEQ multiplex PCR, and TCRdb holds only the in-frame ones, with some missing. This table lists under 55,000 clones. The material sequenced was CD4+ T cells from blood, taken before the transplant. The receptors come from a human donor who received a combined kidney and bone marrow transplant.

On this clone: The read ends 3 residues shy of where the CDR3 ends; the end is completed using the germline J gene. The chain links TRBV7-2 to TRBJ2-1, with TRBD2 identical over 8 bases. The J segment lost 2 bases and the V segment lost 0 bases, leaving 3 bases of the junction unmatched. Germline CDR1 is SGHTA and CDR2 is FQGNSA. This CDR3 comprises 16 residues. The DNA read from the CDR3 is TGTGCCAGCAGCTTAGCGGGGACTAGTACCTACAATGAG. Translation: CASSLAGTSTYNE. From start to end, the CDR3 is CASSLAGTSTYNEQFF.

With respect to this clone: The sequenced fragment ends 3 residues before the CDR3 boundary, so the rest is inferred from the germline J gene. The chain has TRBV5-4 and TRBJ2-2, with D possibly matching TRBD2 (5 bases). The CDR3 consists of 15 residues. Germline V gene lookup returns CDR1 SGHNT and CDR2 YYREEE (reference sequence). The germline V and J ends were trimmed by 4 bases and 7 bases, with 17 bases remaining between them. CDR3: CASSRVVGVSGELFF. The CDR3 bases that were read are TGTGCCAGCAGCCGGGTCGTCGGGGTTAGCGGGGAG.

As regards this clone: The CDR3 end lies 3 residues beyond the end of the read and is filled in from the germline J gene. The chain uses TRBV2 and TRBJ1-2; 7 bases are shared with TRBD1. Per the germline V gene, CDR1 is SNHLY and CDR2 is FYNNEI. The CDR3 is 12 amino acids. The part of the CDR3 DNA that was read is TGTGCCAGCCACCTTGACAGGGCGGGC. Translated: CASHLDRAG. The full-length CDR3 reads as CASHLDRAGYTF.

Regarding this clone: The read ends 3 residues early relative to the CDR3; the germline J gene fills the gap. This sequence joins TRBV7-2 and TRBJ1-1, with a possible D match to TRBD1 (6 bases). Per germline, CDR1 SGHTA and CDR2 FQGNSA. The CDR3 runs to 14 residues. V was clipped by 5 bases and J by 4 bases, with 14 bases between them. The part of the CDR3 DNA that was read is TGTGCCAGCAGCGACCGTACAGGGCTCACTGAA. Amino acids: CASSDRTGLTE. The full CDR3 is CASSDRTGLTEAFF.

The sequenced part of the CDR3 DNA is TGTGCCAGCAGCCCAGGGTCGGGCGATGAG. This encodes CASSPGSGDE. The entire CDR3 protein is CASSPGSGDEQFF. V gene TRBV7-9 combines with J gene TRBJ2-1; D is possibly TRBD1 (5 bases). The CDR3 end is not reached by the read, which stops 3 residues before it; the germline J gene fills it in. The V end was cut by 5 bases, the J end by 8 bases, with 13 bases between. Germline-derived CDR1 and CDR2 are SEHNR and FQNEAQ (reference sequence). The CDR3 is made up of 13 amino acids.

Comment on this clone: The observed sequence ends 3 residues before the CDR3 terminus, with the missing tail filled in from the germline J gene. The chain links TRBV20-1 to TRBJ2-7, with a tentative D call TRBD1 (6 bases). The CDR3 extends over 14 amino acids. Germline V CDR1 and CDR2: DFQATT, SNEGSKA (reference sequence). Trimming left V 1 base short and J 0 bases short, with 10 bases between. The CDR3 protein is CSARGRGGSYEQYF. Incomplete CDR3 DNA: TGCAGTGCTAGAGGGCGAGGGGGCTCCTACGAG.

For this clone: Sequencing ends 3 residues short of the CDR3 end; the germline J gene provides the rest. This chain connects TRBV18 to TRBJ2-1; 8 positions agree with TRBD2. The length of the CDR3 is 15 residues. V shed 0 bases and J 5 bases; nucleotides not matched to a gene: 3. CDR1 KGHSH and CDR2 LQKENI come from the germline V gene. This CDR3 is CASSPPSGINNEQFF. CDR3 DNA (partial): TGTGCCAGCTCACCACCTAGCGGGATAAACAATGAG. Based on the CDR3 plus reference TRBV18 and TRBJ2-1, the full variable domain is NAGVMQNPRHLVRRRGQEARLRCSPMKGHSHVYWYRQLPEEGLKFMVYLQKENIIDESGMPKERFSAEFPKEGPSILRIQQVVRGDSAAYFCASSPPSGINNEQFFGPGTRLTVL.

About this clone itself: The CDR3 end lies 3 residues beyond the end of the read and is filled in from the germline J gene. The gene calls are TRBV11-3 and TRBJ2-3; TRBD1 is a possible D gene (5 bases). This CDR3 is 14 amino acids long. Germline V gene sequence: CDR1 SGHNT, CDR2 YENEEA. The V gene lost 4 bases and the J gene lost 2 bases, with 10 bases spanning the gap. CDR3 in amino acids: CASSSEGATDTQYF. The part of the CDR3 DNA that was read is TGTGCCAGCAGCTCTGAAGGGGCCACAGATACG.

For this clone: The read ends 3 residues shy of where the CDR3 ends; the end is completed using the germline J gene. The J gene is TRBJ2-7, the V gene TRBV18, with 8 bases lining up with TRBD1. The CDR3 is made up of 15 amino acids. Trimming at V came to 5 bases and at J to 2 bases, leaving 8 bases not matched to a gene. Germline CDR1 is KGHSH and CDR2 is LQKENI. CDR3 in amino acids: CASSAGDRGTYEQYF. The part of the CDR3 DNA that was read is TGTGCCAGCTCAGCGGGTGACAGGGGTACCTACGAG.

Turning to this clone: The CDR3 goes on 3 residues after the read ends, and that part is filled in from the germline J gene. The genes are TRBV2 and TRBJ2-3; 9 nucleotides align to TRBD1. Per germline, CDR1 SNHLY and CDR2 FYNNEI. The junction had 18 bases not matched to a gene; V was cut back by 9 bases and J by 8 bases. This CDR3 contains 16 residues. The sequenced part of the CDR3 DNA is TGTGCCAGTCGCCCTCCGGGACAGGGTTATCGAGGTACG. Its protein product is CASRPPGQGYRGT. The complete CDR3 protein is CASRPPGQGYRGTQYF.

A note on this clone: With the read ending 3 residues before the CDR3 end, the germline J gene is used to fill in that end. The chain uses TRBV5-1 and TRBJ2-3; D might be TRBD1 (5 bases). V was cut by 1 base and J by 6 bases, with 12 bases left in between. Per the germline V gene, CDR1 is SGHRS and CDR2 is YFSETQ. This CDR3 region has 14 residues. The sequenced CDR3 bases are TGCGCCAGCAGCTTGTATCTAGACAGCGATACG. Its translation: CASSLYLDSDT. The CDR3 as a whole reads CASSLYLDSDTQYF.

CDR3 residues: CASSSGVVNQPQHF. Partial CDR3 DNA: TGTGCCAGCAGCTCAGGGGTTGTGAATCAGCCC. J is TRBJ1-5 and V is TRBV7-6; weak D call: TRBD1 (6 bases). The CDR3 is cut off 3 residues early in the read; its end comes from the germline J gene. This CDR3 has 14 amino acids. V gave up 4 bases and J gave up 4 bases, with 11 bases separating them. In germline, CDR1 is SGHVS, CDR2 FNYEAQ.

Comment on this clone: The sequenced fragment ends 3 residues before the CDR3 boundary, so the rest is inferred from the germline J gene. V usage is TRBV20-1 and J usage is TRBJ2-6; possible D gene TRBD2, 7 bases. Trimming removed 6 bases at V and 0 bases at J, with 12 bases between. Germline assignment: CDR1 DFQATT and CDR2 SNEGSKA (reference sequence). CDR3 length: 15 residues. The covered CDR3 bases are TGCAGTGCCCCTGGGGGGGCCTCTGGGGCCAACGTC. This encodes CSAPGGASGANV. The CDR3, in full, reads CSAPGGASGANVLTF.

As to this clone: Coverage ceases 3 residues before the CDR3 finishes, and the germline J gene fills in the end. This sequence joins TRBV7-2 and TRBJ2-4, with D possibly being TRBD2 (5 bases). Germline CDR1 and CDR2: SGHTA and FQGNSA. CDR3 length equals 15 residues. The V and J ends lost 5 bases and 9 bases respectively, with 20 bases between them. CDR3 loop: CASSPSGSMAAIQYF. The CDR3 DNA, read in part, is TGTGCCAGCAGCCCGAGCGGTAGTATGGCGGCCATT.

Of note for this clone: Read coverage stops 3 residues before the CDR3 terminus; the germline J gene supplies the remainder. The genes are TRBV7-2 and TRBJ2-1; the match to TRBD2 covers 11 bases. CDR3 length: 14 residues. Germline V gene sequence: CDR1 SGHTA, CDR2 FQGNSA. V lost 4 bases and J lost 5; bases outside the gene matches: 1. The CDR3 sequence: CASSYSGGDNEQFF. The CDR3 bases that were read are TGTGCCAGCAGCTATAGCGGGGGGGACAATGAG. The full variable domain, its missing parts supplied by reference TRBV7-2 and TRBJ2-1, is GAGVSQSPSNKVTEKGKDVELRCDPISGHTALYWYRQSLGQGLEFLIYFQGNSAPDKSGLPSDRFSAERTGGSVSTLTIQRTQQEDSAVYLCASSYSGGDNEQFFGPGTRLTVL.